The clone carrying this T cell receptor (beta chain) was observed a single time. In the original analysis: Reference gene primers were amplified, and this amplification served to estimate nucleated cell counts. The data were produced by immunoSEQ multiplex PCR, yet TCRdb's version contains in-frame clones alone and is incomplete. D and trimming were read from the DNA, whereas the V and J calls and clone size are those reported in that table. The sample lists 250,000 to 300,000 clones; roughly 85% were seen once. This sample is part of a study of blood T cell repertoires in COVID-19. About the research overall: Samples taken during acute and convalescent COVID-19 were collected in the United States, Italy and Spain. PBMCs, B-cell-depleted T cells, or T cells were the source of the cDNA or gDNA that made up the material.

The material sequenced was PBMCs or T cells enriched from blood (not recorded which). This clonotype was obtained from a man in his forties who had been exposed to COVID-19.

The CDR3 nucleotides read TGTGCCAGCAGCGCAGTGGGCGGGATGAGTGGGGAGCAGTACTTC. Protein product: CASSAVGGMSGEQYF. The chain combines TRBV11-2 with TRBJ2-7; a weak D match, TRBD2 (6 bases). V was shortened by 5 bases and J by 7 bases, with 21 bases between the two germline ends. CDR3 length: 15 amino acids. Germline values: CDR1 SGHAT, CDR2 FQNNGV.